Listed here are 24 T cell receptor beta chains from one sample, sequenced in a study of blood T cell repertoires in COVID-19. The assay was immunoSEQ multiplex PCR, and TCRdb's table has in-frame clones only and misses some. The sample includes about 200,000 clones, 75% to 85% of them seen just once. The specimen was PBMCs or T cells enriched from blood (not recorded which). The origin of the receptors is a woman aged 40-49 years with acute COVID-19.

This chain uses TRBV4-2 with TRBJ1-2; 9 bases map to TRBD1. From germline, CDR1 is LGHNA and CDR2 YNFKEQ. The ends lost 1 base at V and 6 bases at J; junction bases unmatched: 3. This CDR3 comprises 14 residues. In nucleotides, the CDR3 is TGTGCCAGCAGCCAAGGGGACAGGGAGGATGGCTACACCTTC. Amino acid sequence: CASSQGDREDGYTF.

This clone was detected a few times. The gene calls are TRBV7-3 and TRBJ2-2; 7 bases are a match to TRBD1. Germline V lookup: CDR1 SGHTA, CDR2 FQGTGA. V lost 5 bases, J lost 6 bases, and 9 bases stayed unmatched. The CDR3 sequence is 15 residues long. CDR3 amino acids: CASSPERQGSGELFF. The DNA for the CDR3 is TGTGCCAGCAGCCCGGAAAGACAGGGATCCGGGGAGCTGTTTTTT.

This clone came up a few times. V gene TRBV30 combines with J gene TRBJ2-1; unclear D gene. Per the germline V gene, CDR1 is GTSNPN and CDR2 is SVGIG (reference sequence). Between the trimmed V and J ends, which lost 3 bases and 1 base, there was a span of 16 bases. The CDR3 extends over 16 amino acids. The CDR3 sequence is CAWRSPADLSYNEQFF. In DNA, the CDR3 is TGTGCCTGGAGATCCCCCGCTGACTTGTCCTACAATGAGCAGTTCTTC.

The chain uses TRBV7-8 and TRBJ2-1, with 12 nucleotides matching TRBD2. Germline V gene data show CDR1 as SGHVS and CDR2 as FQNEAQ. There are 15 residues in the CDR3. Trimming at V came to 4 bases and at J to 10 bases, leaving 8 bases not matched to a gene. The CDR3 is CASSSRLAGVREQFF. Here the CDR3 DNA reads TGTGCCAGCAGCTCGAGACTAGCGGGAGTACGGGAGCAGTTCTTC.

This clone was observed a handful of times. This chain uses TRBV5-6 with TRBJ1-2; unclear D gene. The CDR3 runs 14 residues. V shed 4 bases and J shed 3 bases, with 13 bases lying between them. Germline V gives CDR1 SGHDT, CDR2 YYEEEE. The chain's CDR3 is CASSPLSADYGYTF. The CDR3 DNA sequence: TGTGCCAGCAGCCCGCTGTCGGCGGACTATGGCTACACCTTC.

The chain is built from TRBV11-2 and TRBJ1-3; 12 bases match TRBD1. V lost 3 bases, J lost 0 bases, and 9 bases stayed unmatched. The CDR3 totals 19 residues. CDR1 is SGHAT and CDR2 is FQNNGV in the germline V gene. The CDR3 region is CASSLGQGARSLSGNTIYF. Here the CDR3 DNA reads TGTGCCAGCAGCTTGGGACAGGGGGCAAGGTCCCTCTCTGGAAACACCATATATTTT.

To note about this clone: Other nucleotide sequences in the sample specify the same CDR3. The V call is TRBV11-3, the J call TRBJ2-1, with 7 bases identical to TRBD1. The CDR3 sequence is 14 residues long. The junction had 4 bases not matched to a gene; V was cut back by 5 bases and J by 3 bases. Germline V gene lookup returns CDR1 SGHNT and CDR2 YENEEA. The DNA of the CDR3 is TGTGCCAGCAGCCTACGGGACAGCTACAATGAGCAGTTCTTC. This translates into CASSLRDSYNEQFF.

CDR3 protein: CATSSRLGATNEKLFF. CDR3 in DNA: TGTGCCACCAGCAGCAGACTGGGTGCAACTAATGAAAAACTGTTTTTT. The V and J genes are TRBV15 and TRBJ1-4, with D unresolved. This CDR3 spans 16 amino acids. The germline V gene encodes CDR1 LNHNV and CDR2 YYDKDF (reference sequence). V was shortened by 3 bases and J by 0 bases, with 11 bases between the two germline ends.

The chain couples TRBV18 to TRBJ1-1; D gene unclear. V shed 0 bases and J shed 6 bases, with 14 bases lying between them. The germline V gene has CDR1 KGHSH and CDR2 LQKENI. The CDR3 sequence is 15 residues long. CDR3 nucleotides: TGTGCCAGCTCACCACCGTCGGGGAGTAGGGCTGAAGCTTTCTTT. Translation: CASSPPSGSRAEAFF. Variable domain in full (rest from reference TRBV18 and TRBJ1-1): NAGVMQNPRHLVRRRGQEARLRCSPMKGHSHVYWYRQLPEEGLKFMVYLQKENIIDESGMPKERFSAEFPKEGPSILRIQQVVRGDSAAYFCASSPPSGSRAEAFFGQGTRLTVV.

This sequence joins TRBV12-3 or TRBV12-4 and TRBJ2-7; D perhaps matches TRBD1 (5 bases). There are 13 residues in the CDR3. V lost 5 bases to trimming and J lost 2 bases, with 10 bases between them. The CDR3 DNA reads TGTGCCAGCAGTAGACAGCCCCCCTACGAGCAGTACTTC. Its translation: CASSRQPPYEQYF.

The V gene is TRBV28, the J gene TRBJ1-1; tentative D call: TRBD1 (5 bases). Germline CDR1 MDHEN, CDR2 SYDVKM. The CDR3 is made up of 15 amino acids. V was pared by 5 bases and J by 3 bases, with 16 bases between. The CDR3 region has the DNA TGTGCCAGCAGTCACTCTCGGACAAGGTACACTGAAGCTTTCTTT. This encodes CASSHSRTRYTEAFF.

The CDR3 DNA sequence: TGTGCCAGCAGCTTGGATCCCCCGGGGAGCGGCCCGGGAGATACGCAGTATTTT. It is translated as CASSLDPPGSGPGDTQYF. The chain has TRBV5-6 and TRBJ2-3, with D perhaps TRBD2 (5 bases). Germline-derived CDR1 and CDR2 are SGHDT and YYEEEE. V was shortened by 0 bases and J by 5 bases, with 22 bases between the two germline ends. This CDR3 is 18 amino acids long.

The chain couples TRBV7-6 to TRBJ2-1; 10 positions match TRBD2. The CDR3 is made up of 14 amino acids. V was clipped by 4 bases and J by 10 bases; unmatched bases: 7. From germline, CDR1 is SGHVS and CDR2 FNYEAQ. CDR3 protein: CASSSVGLAAEQFF. The CDR3, as DNA: TGTGCCAGCAGCTCCGTTGGACTAGCGGCGGAGCAGTTCTTC. Full variable domain (remainder filled in from reference TRBV7-6 and TRBJ2-1): GAGVSQSPRYKVTKRGQDVALRCDPISGHVSLYWYRQALGQGPEFLTYFNYEAQQDKSGLPNDRFSAERPEGSISTLTIQRTEQRDSAMYRCASSSVGLAAEQFFGPGTRLTVL.

This clone occurred a few times. The rearrangement uses TRBV28 and TRBJ2-1; 12 bases map to TRBD2. Looked up from germline, CDR1 is MDHEN and CDR2 is SYDVKM. J was trimmed by 16 bases and V by 8 bases; bases with no gene match: 6. The CDR3 length is 11 residues. The CDR3 reads CASWGLAGVFF. The CDR3 bases are TGTGCCAGCTGGGGACTAGCGGGCGTTTTCTTC.

V gene TRBV2 combines with J gene TRBJ2-1, with 12 bases lining up with TRBD2. Unmatched junction bases numbered 4, after V lost 3 bases and J lost 4 bases. The CDR3 is 16 residues long. CDR1 is SNHLY and CDR2 is FYNNEI in the germline V gene. In DNA, the CDR3 is TGTGCCAGCAGTGAGGGGACTAGCGGGTTTTACAATGAGCAGTTCTTC. This gives the protein CASSEGTSGFYNEQFF.

V and J are TRBV11-3 and TRBJ2-2, with D possibly being TRBD2 (6 bases). Trimming stripped 1 base from V and 0 bases from J, with 9 bases between. This CDR3 contains 16 residues. Germline V gives CDR1 SGHNT, CDR2 YENEEA. CDR3 DNA: TGTGCCAGCAGCTTAGGTGGACTAACGAACACCGGGGAGCTGTTTTTT. Its protein product is CASSLGGLTNTGELFF.

This clone was found a few times. This chain uses TRBV27 with TRBJ2-3; 11 bases fit TRBD2. This CDR3 contains 16 residues. The germline V gene has CDR1 MNHEY and CDR2 SMNVEV (reference sequence). Trimming removed 4 bases from V and 2 bases from J; junction bases left unmatched: 5. The CDR3 sequence: CASSWTTSGDTDTQYF. As DNA, the CDR3 is TGTGCCAGCAGTTGGACGACTAGCGGGGACACAGATACGCAGTATTTT.

J is TRBJ2-7 and V is TRBV7-9; D unclear. Germline V gives CDR1 SEHNR, CDR2 FQNEAQ (reference sequence). The CDR3 consists of 14 residues. V was cut by 1 base and J by 2 bases, with 9 bases left in between. CDR3 sequence (DNA): TGTGCCAGCAGCTTAGATTCCCCTCCCTACGAGCAGTACTTC. Protein: CASSLDSPPYEQYF.

This clone was counted between two and nine times. The chain combines TRBV6-1 with TRBJ1-2, with D uncertain. The V gene's germline CDR1 is MNHNS and CDR2 SASEGT. This CDR3 comprises 13 residues. V was cut by 3 bases and J by 1 base, with 6 bases left in between. DNA of the CDR3: TGTGCCAGCAGTGAGTCCGGTAACTATGGCTACACCTTC. Its protein is CASSESGNYGYTF.

V gene TRBV6-5 combines with J gene TRBJ1-6; weak D call: TRBD1 (6 bases). The CDR3 covers 15 residues. Trimming left V 5 bases short and J 9 bases short, with 17 bases between. Germline CDR1 reads MNHEY; CDR2 reads SVGAGI. The CDR3 loop reads CASSQKTGSPSPLHF. CDR3 coding DNA: TGTGCCAGCAGTCAAAAGACAGGCTCCCCTTCACCCCTCCACTTT.

The chain links TRBV11-2 to TRBJ1-4; tentative D call: TRBD1 (6 bases). The CDR3 extends over 14 amino acids. V gave up 5 bases and J gave up 10 bases, with 17 bases separating them. Per the germline V gene, CDR1 is SGHAT and CDR2 is FQNNGV. As DNA, the CDR3 is TGTGCCAGCAGCCCGGGATCGGGGGGGCGAAAACTGTTTTTT. This codes for CASSPGSGGRKLFF.

CDR3 in DNA: TGTGCCAGCAGCTTTCGGAGGGGGAACACTGAAGCTTTCTTT. Protein product: CASSFRRGNTEAFF. This sequence joins TRBV5-4 and TRBJ1-1; D might be TRBD1 (5 bases). The V end lost 2 bases, the J end lost 1 base, and 9 bases lay between the germline ends. Germline V gene data show CDR1 as SGHNT and CDR2 as YYREEE (reference sequence). The CDR3 is 14 residues long.

The chain couples TRBV4-2 to TRBJ2-3, with D possibly matching TRBD2 (5 bases). The CDR3 spans 13 residues. The germline gives CDR1 LGHNA, CDR2 YNFKEQ. V lost 0 bases to trimming and J lost 10 bases, with 11 bases between them. The CDR3 DNA reads as TGTGCCAGCAGCCAAGAATGGGAGCAGGCGCAGTATTTT. It translates to CASSQEWEQAQYF.

The J gene is TRBJ2-3, the V gene TRBV7-2; 9 bases are a match to TRBD1. This CDR3 spans 14 amino acids. Germline CDR1 and CDR2: SGHTA and FQGNSA. J was trimmed by 4 bases and V by 5 bases; bases with no gene match: 4. DNA of the CDR3: TGTGCCAGCAGCGGGGGACAGGGAGCAGATACGCAGTATTTT. Translation gives CASSGGQGADTQYF.